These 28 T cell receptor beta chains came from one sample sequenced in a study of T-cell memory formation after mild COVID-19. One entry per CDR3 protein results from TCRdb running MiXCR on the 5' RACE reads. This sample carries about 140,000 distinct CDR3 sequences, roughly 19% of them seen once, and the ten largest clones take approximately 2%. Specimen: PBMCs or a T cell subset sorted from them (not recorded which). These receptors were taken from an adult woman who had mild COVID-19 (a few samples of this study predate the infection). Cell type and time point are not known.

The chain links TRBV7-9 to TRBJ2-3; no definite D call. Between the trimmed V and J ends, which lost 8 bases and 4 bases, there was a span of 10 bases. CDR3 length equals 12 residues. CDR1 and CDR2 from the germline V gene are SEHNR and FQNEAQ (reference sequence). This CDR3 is CASGSTSDTQYF. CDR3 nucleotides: TGTGCCAGCGGCTCGACGTCAGATACGCAGTATTTT.

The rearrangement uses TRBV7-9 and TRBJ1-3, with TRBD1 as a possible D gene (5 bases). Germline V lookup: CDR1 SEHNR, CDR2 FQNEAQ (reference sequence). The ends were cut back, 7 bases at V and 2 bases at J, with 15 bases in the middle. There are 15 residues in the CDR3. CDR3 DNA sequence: TGTGCCAGCACCCCACCCGGGGGGACTGGAAACACCATATATTTT. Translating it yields CASTPPGGTGNTIYF.

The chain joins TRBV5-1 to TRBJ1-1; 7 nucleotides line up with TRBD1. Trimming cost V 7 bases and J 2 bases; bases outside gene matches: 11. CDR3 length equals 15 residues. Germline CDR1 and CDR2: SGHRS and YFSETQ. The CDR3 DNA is TGCGCCAGCGGAACTCGAGGACAGGCTAACACTGAAGCTTTCTTT. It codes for CASGTRGQANTEAFF.

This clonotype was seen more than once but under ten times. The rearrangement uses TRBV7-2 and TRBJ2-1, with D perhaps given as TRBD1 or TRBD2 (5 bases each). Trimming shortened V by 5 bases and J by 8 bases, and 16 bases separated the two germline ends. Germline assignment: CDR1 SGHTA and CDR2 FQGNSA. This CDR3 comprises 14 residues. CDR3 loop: CASSPVGTLDEQFF. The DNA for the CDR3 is TGTGCCAGCAGCCCCGTGGGGACCCTCGATGAGCAGTTCTTC.

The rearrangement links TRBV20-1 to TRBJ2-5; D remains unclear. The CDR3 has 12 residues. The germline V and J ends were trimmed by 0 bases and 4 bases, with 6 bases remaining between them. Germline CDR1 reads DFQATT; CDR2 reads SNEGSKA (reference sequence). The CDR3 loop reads CSAREGGETQYF. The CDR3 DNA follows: TGCAGTGCTAGAGAGGGCGGAGAGACCCAGTACTTC.

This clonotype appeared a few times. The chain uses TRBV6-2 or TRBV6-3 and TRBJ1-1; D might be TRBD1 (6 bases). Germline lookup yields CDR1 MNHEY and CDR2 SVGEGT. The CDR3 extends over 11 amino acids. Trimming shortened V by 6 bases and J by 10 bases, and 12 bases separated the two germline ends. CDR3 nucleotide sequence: TGTGCCAGCAGATTGGGACAAGGAGCTTTCTTT. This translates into CASRLGQGAFF.

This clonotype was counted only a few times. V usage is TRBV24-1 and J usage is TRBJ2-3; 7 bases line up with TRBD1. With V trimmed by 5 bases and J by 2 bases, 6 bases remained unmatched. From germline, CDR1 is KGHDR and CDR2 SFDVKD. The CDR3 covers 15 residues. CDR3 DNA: TGTGCCACCAGTGCCGTGACAGGGTTCACAGATACGCAGTATTTT. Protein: CATSAVTGFTDTQYF.

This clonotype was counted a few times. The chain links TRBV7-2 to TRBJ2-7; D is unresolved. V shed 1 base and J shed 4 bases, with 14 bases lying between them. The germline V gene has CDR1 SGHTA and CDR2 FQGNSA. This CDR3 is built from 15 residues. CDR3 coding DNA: TGTGCCAGCAGCTTAGAGTCCGGGCCGGGTTACGAGCAGTACTTC. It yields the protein CASSLESGPGYEQYF.

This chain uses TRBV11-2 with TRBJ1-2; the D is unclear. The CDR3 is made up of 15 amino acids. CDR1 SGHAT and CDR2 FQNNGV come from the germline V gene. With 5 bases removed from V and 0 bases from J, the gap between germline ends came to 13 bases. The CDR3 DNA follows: TGTGCCAGCAGCCGAACCTACAGAGCTAACTATGGCTACACCTTC. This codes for CASSRTYRANYGYTF. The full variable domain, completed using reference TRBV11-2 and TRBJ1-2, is EAGVAQSPRYKIIEKRQSVAFWCNPISGHATLYWYQQILGQGPKLLIQFQNNGVVDDSQLPKDRFSAERLKGVDSTLKIQPAKLEDSAVYLCASSRTYRANYGYTFGSGTRLTVV.

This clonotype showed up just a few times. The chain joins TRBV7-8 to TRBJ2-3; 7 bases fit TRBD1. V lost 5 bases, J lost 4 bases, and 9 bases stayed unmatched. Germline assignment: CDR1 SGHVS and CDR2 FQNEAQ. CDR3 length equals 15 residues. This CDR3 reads CASSASGTVSDTQYF. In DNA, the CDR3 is TGTGCCAGCAGCGCATCCGGGACAGTGTCAGATACGCAGTATTTT.

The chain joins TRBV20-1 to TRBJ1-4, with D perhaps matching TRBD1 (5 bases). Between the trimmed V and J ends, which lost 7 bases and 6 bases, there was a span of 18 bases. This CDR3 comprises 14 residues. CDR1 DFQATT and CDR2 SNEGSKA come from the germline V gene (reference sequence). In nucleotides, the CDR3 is TGCAGTGTTCCGTTCACAGGACGGCATGAAAAACTGTTTTTT. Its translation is CSVPFTGRHEKLFF.

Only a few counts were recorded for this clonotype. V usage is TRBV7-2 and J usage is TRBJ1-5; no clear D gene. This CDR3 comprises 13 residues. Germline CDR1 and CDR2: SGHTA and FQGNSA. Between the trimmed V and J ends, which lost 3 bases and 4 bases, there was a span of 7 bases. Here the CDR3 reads CASSFNLNQPQHF. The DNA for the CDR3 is TGTGCCAGCAGCTTTAACCTAAATCAGCCCCAGCATTTT.

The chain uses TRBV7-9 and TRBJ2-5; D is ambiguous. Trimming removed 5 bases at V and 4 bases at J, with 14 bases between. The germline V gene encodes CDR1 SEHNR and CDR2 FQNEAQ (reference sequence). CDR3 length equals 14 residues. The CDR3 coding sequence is TGTGCCAGCAGCCCACCGAACCACTTAGAGACCCAGTACTTC. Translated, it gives CASSPPNHLETQYF.

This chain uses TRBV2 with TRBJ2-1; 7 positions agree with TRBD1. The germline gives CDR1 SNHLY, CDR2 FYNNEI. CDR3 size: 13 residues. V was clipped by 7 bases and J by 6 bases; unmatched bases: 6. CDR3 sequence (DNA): TGTGCCAGCACCCGGACAGGAAGCAATGAGCAGTTCTTC. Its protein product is CASTRTGSNEQFF.

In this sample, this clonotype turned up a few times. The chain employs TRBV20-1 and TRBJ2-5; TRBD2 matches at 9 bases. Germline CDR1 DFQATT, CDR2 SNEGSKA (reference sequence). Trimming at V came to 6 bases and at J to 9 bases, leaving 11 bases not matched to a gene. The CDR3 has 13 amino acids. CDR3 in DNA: TGCAGTGCAGGCCCCGGGACTAGCAGGTCCCAGTACTTC. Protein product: CSAGPGTSRSQYF.

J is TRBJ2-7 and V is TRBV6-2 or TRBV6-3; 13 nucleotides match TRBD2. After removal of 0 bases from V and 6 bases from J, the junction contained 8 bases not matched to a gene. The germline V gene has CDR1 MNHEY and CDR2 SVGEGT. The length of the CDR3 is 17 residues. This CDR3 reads CASSYSRTSGSKGEQYF. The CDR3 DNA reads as TGTGCCAGCAGTTACTCAAGGACTAGCGGGAGTAAGGGCGAGCAGTACTTC.

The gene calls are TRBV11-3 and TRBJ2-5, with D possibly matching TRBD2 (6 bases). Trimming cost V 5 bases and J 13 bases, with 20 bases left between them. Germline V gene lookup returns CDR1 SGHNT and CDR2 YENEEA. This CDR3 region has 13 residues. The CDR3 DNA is TGTGCCAGCAGCCCCAGAGAACAGGACTATTTGTACTTC. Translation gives CASSPREQDYLYF.

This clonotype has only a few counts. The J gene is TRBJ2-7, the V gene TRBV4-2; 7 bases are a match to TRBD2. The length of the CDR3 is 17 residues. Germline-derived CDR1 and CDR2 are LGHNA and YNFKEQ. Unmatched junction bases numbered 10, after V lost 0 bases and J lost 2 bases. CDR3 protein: CASSQDTVGGSPYEQYF. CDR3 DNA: TGTGCCAGCAGCCAAGATACGGTCGGCGGGAGTCCCTACGAGCAGTACTTC.

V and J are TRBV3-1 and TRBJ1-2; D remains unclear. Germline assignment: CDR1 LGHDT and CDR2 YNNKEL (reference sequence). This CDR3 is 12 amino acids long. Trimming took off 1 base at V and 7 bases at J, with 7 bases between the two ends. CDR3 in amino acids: CASSQVGPGYTF. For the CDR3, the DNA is TGTGCCAGCAGCCAAGTTGGCCCTGGCTACACCTTC.

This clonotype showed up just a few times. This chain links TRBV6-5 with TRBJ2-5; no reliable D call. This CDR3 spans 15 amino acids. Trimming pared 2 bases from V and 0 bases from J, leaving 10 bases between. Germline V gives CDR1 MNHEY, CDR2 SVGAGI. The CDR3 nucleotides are TGTGCCAGCAGTTACCCCCCTTCGTACCAAGAGACCCAGTACTTC. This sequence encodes CASSYPPSYQETQYF.

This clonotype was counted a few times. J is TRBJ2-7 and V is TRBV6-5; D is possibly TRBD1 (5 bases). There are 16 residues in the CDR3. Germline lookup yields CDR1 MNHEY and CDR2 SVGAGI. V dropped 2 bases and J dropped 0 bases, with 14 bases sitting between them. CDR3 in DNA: TGTGCCAGCAGTTACAGTACAGGACCTATCTCCTACGAGCAGTACTTC. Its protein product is CASSYSTGPISYEQYF.

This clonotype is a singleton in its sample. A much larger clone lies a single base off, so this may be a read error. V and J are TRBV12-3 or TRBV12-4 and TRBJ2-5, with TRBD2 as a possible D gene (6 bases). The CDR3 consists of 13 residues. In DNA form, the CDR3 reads TGTGCCAGCAATTTAGGAGGGAAGGAGACCCAGTACTTC. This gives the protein CASNLGGKETQYF.

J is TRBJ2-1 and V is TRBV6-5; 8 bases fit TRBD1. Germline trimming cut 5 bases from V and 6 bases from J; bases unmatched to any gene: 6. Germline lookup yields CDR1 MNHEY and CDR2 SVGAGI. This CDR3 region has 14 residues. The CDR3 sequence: CASSPFRGPNEQFF. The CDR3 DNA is TGTGCCAGCAGTCCCTTCAGGGGGCCCAATGAGCAGTTCTTC.

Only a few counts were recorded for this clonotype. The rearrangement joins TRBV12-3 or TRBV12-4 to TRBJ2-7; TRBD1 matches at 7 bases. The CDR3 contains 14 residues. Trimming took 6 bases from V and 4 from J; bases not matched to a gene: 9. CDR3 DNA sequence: TGTGCCAGCAGCTTACAGGGGCTCCTGTACGAGCAGTACTTC. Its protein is CASSLQGLLYEQYF.

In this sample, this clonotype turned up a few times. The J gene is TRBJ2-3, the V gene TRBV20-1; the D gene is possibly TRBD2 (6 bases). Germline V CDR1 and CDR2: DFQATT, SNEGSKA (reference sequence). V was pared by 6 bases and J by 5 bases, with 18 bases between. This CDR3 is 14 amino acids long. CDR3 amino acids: CSALGTRGKDTQYF. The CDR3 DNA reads TGCAGTGCACTCGGGACTCGAGGGAAAGATACGCAGTATTTT.

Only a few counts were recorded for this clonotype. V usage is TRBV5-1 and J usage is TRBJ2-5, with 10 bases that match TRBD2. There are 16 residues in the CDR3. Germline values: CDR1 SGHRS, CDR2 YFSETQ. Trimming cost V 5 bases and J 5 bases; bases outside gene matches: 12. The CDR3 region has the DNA TGCGCCAGCAGAAAGAACCTAGCGGGGGTTGTGGAGACCCAGTACTTC. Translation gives CASRKNLAGVVETQYF. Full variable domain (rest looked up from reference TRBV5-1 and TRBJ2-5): KAGVTQTPRYLIKTRGQQVTLSCSPISGHRSVSWYQQTPGQGLQFLFEYFSETQRNKGNFPGRFSGRQFSNSRSEMNVSTLELGDSALYLCASRKNLAGVVETQYFGPGTRLLVL.

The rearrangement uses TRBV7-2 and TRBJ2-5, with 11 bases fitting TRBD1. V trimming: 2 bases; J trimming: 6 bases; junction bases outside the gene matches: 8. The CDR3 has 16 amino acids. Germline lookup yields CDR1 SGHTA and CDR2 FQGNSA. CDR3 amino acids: CASSLTDRGRAKTQYF. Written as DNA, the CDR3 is TGTGCCAGCAGCTTAACGGACAGGGGGCGCGCAAAGACCCAGTACTTC. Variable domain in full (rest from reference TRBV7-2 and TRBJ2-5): GAGVSQSPSNKVTEKGKDVELRCDPISGHTALYWYRQSLGQGLEFLIYFQGNSAPDKSGLPSDRFSAERTGGSVSTLTIQRTQQEDSAVYLCASSLTDRGRAKTQYFGPGTRLLVL.

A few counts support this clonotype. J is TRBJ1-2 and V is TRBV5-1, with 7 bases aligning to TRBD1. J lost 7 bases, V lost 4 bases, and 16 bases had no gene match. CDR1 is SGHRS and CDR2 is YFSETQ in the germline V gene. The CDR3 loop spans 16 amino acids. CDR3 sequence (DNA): TGCGCCAGCAGCCCCACATCTGGACAGGCAGTGGGTGGCTACACCTTC. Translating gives CASSPTSGQAVGGYTF.